One sample yielded the 13 T cell receptor beta chains listed below, sequenced in a study of blood T cell repertoires in COVID-19. The protocol was immunoSEQ multiplex PCR, while the TCRdb copy is restricted to in-frame clones and leaves out a portion. The table has more than 200,000 clones, around nine tenths seen once. The specimen sequenced was PBMCs or T cells enriched from blood (not recorded which). The receptors here all came from a woman aged 45-59 years who had recovered from COVID-19.

The V gene is TRBV5-1, the J gene TRBJ2-1; 7 nucleotides agree with TRBD2. CDR1 is SGHRS, CDR2 YFSETQ, per germline. Trimming took 4 bases from V and 3 from J; bases not matched to a gene: 7. This CDR3 region has 15 residues. The DNA for the CDR3 is TGCGCCAGCAGCCTGGCTAGCGGACTCTACAATGAGCAGTTCTTC. It translates to CASSLASGLYNEQFF.

This chain links TRBV5-1 with TRBJ1-5; the D is unclear. Germline values: CDR1 SGHRS, CDR2 YFSETQ. V dropped 1 base and J dropped 6 bases, with 8 bases sitting between them. The CDR3 covers 13 residues. The CDR3 DNA follows: TGCGCCAGCAGCTTGAGAGGGTCTCAGCCCCAGCATTTT. Translating it yields CASSLRGSQPQHF. Combining the CDR3 with reference TRBV5-1 and TRBJ1-5 gives the whole variable domain KAGVTQTPRYLIKTRGQQVTLSCSPISGHRSVSWYQQTPGQGLQFLFEYFSETQRNKGNFPGRFSGRQFSNSRSEMNVSTLELGDSALYLCASSLRGSQPQHFGDGTRLSIL.

The chain is built from TRBV5-1 and TRBJ2-1; 12 nucleotides match TRBD2. The germline V gene has CDR1 SGHRS and CDR2 YFSETQ. V gave up 3 bases and J gave up 8 bases; unmatched junction bases: 3. The CDR3 has 14 amino acids. The CDR3 DNA follows: TGCGCCAGCAGCTCGACTAGCGGGAGCGATGAGCAGTTCTTC. Encoded protein: CASSSTSGSDEQFF.

The J gene is TRBJ2-2, the V gene TRBV9, with D possibly TRBD2 on 6 matching bases. Germline CDR1 and CDR2: SGDLS and YYNGEE. The CDR3 consists of 16 residues. Trimming took off 0 bases at V and 2 bases at J, with 11 bases between the two ends. DNA of the CDR3: TGTGCCAGCAGCGTAGTAGGACTACCAAACACCGGGGAGCTGTTTTTT. It translates to CASSVVGLPNTGELFF.

The chain joins TRBV19 to TRBJ1-5; no clear D gene. The V end was cut by 1 base, the J end by 3 bases, with 7 bases between. The CDR3 consists of 14 residues. CDR1 and CDR2 from the germline V gene are LNHDA and SQIVND (reference sequence). In DNA form, the CDR3 reads TGTGCCAGTAGTATAGCGGGGATCAATCAGCCCCAGCATTTT. Its translation is CASSIAGINQPQHF.

The chain is built from TRBV2 and TRBJ2-1; tentative D call: TRBD2 (5 bases). Trimming removed 6 bases from V and 4 bases from J, with 13 bases in between. Per the germline V gene, CDR1 is SNHLY and CDR2 is FYNNEI. The CDR3 consists of 14 residues. DNA of the CDR3: TGTGCCAGCAGGGAGGTTTCTGGGTACAATGAGCAGTTCTTC. Amino acids: CASREVSGYNEQFF.

The chain links TRBV9 to TRBJ2-7, with a tentative D call TRBD2 (7 bases). V lost 2 bases and J 5 bases, leaving 17 bases between the germline ends. This CDR3 comprises 15 residues. Germline-derived CDR1 and CDR2 are SGDLS and YYNGEE. The CDR3 DNA reads TGTGCCAGCAGCGTTGTCGGGGGGCGGTCCGACGAGCAGTACTTC. It yields the protein CASSVVGGRSDEQYF. The full variable domain, completed using reference TRBV9 and TRBJ2-7, is DSGVTQTPKHLITATGQRVTLRCSPRSGDLSVYWYQQSLDQGLQFLIQYYNGEERAKGNILERFSAQQFPDLHSELNLSSLELGDSALYFCASSVVGGRSDEQYFGPGTRLTVT.

The table lists this clone with a few counts. V gene TRBV19 combines with J gene TRBJ2-3, with a possible D match to TRBD1 (5 bases). The germline V gene encodes CDR1 LNHDA and CDR2 SQIVND (reference sequence). V lost 4 bases and J lost 6, with 17 bases in between. CDR3 size: 15 residues. The CDR3 DNA is TGTGCCAGTAGTAAGAGGCAGGGATTGACGGATACGCAGTATTTT. This sequence encodes CASSKRQGLTDTQYF. The variable domain in full, completed from reference TRBV19 and TRBJ2-3, reads DGGITQSPKYLFRKEGQNVTLSCEQNLNHDAMYWYRQDPGQGLRLIYYSQIVNDFQKGDIAEGYSVSREKKESFPLTVTSAQKNPTAFYLCASSKRQGLTDTQYFGPGTRLTVL.

The chain recombines TRBV2 with TRBJ2-3; 8 positions match TRBD2. This CDR3 has 16 residues. Germline loops: CDR1 SNHLY, CDR2 FYNNEI. V shed 4 bases, J shed 4 bases, and the junction held 10 bases outside the gene matches. The CDR3, as DNA: TGTGCCAGCAGTGGGCTAGCGGGCGCCAACGCAGATACGCAGTATTTT. This translates into CASSGLAGANADTQYF.

The CDR3 is CASSFSGNYGYTF. The CDR3 DNA is TGTGCCAGCAGCTTTTCAGGGAACTATGGCTACACCTTC. V gene TRBV7-2 combines with J gene TRBJ1-2, with D possibly matching TRBD1 (5 bases). The CDR3 runs 13 residues. V was trimmed by 3 bases and J by 2 bases, leaving 7 bases between them. CDR1 SGHTA and CDR2 FQGNSA come from the germline V gene.

This clone was recorded only once. The chain links TRBV7-2 to TRBJ2-4, with 10 bases aligning to TRBD2. The V and J ends lost 6 bases and 0 bases, in that order; junction bases with no gene match: 11. Germline assignment: CDR1 SGHTA and CDR2 FQGNSA. The CDR3 length is 18 residues. Written as DNA, the CDR3 is TGTGCCAGCAGAGACAAAGCGGGAGGGCCGCTAGCCAAAAACATTCAGTACTTC. This gives the protein CASRDKAGGPLAKNIQYF.

The CDR3 DNA reads TGTGCCACCAGCGGGAGCACAGATACGCAGTATTTT. The encoded protein is CATSGSTDTQYF. V is TRBV24-1 and J is TRBJ2-3; D gene ambiguous. The germline V and J ends were trimmed by 7 bases and 0 bases, with 4 bases remaining between them. The germline V gene has CDR1 KGHDR and CDR2 SFDVKD. The CDR3 covers 12 residues.

The genes are TRBV11-2 and TRBJ1-1; D remains ambiguous. This CDR3 has 13 amino acids. V was shortened by 3 bases and J by 4 bases, with 9 bases between the two germline ends. Germline assignment: CDR1 SGHAT and CDR2 FQNNGV. CDR3 coding DNA: TGTGCCAGCAGCTTCTCCGAGGGCACTGAAGCTTTCTTT. Amino acid sequence: CASSFSEGTEAFF.